A single sample gave rise to the 10 T cell receptor beta chains below, sequenced in a study of cytomegalovirus exposure and HLA in healthy donors. The PCR was carried out with 60 Vbeta primers and 13 Jbeta primers. The repertoire was sequenced with immunoSEQ multiplex PCR; TCRdb's copy has only in-frame clones and lacks some. The table records about 130,000 clones, 81% of them present only once. Sequencing was performed on PBMCs. These receptor sequences come from a man aged 18 to 35 in good health and CMV-seronegative.

V and J are TRBV5-6 and TRBJ1-5, with D maybe TRBD1 (5 bases). The CDR3 sequence is 13 residues long. The germline gives CDR1 SGHDT, CDR2 YYEEEE. Between the trimmed V and J ends, which lost 3 bases and 4 bases, there was a span of 8 bases. CDR3 sequence reads: CASSWGPNQPQHF. In nucleotides, the CDR3 is TGTGCCAGCAGCTGGGGCCCAAATCAGCCCCAGCATTTT.

This clone was picked up a small number of times. This chain links TRBV28 with TRBJ1-5; TRBD1 matches 7 bases. From germline, CDR1 is MDHEN and CDR2 SYDVKM. V dropped 4 bases and J dropped 7; count of bases not matched to a gene: 7. This CDR3 is 14 amino acids long. DNA for the CDR3: TGTGCCAGCAGTTCCGGACAGGAGCGACAGCCCCAGCATTTT. This gives the protein CASSSGQERQPQHF.

This clone came up a few times. The genes are TRBV6-4 and TRBJ1-5, with 9 bases matching TRBD1. From germline, CDR1 is MRHNA and CDR2 SNTAGT. The CDR3 has 17 amino acids. V shed 2 bases and J 3 bases; nucleotides not matched to a gene: 8. CDR3 loop: CASSDTGQGIDNQPQHF. In nucleotides, the CDR3 is TGTGCCAGCAGTGACACGGGACAGGGTATTGACAATCAGCCCCAGCATTTT.

This clone was seen more than once but under ten times. The chain joins TRBV6-1 to TRBJ1-1, with a possible D match to TRBD1 (5 bases). Germline V lookup: CDR1 MNHNS, CDR2 SASEGT. The CDR3 runs to 13 residues. Trimming took off 3 bases at V and 6 bases at J, with 11 bases between the two ends. CDR3 sequence reads: CASSDPKGSEAFF. For the CDR3, the DNA is TGTGCCAGCAGTGATCCGAAGGGGTCTGAAGCTTTCTTT.

This chain links TRBV7-9 with TRBJ2-7; TRBD2 aligns across 10 bases. The germline V gene encodes CDR1 SEHNR and CDR2 FQNEAQ (reference sequence). V lost 3 bases, J lost 4 bases, and 6 bases stayed unmatched. The CDR3 has 15 amino acids. The CDR3 bases are TGTGCCAGCAGCTTGGCAGCGGGGGGGTATTACGAGCAGTACTTC. Translation gives CASSLAAGGYYEQYF.

The chain employs TRBV28 and TRBJ2-7; 9 bases are shared with TRBD1. Germline V gives CDR1 MDHEN, CDR2 SYDVKM. V was clipped by 8 bases and J by 5 bases; unmatched bases: 13. The CDR3 has 15 amino acids. The CDR3 reads CASSTPGQGIHEQYF. In DNA, the CDR3 is TGTGCCAGCTCAACTCCGGGACAGGGAATCCACGAGCAGTACTTC.

This clone was recorded only once. The chain carries TRBV10-3 and TRBJ1-3; the D is unclear. Germline CDR1 reads ENHRY; CDR2 reads SYGVKD. Trimming left V 4 bases short and J 0 bases short, with 7 bases between. The CDR3 is made up of 14 amino acids. The CDR3 nucleotides read TGTGCCATCAGTGGTGACTTCTCTGGAAACACCATATATTTT. Amino acids: CAISGDFSGNTIYF.

This clone was counted only a few times. CDR3 amino acids: CASSLLAGGYNEQFF. CDR3 coding DNA: TGTGCCAGCAGCTTACTAGCGGGCGGCTACAATGAGCAGTTCTTC. The chain employs TRBV7-6 and TRBJ2-1; 8 bases are a match to TRBD2. Germline CDR1 reads SGHVS; CDR2 reads FNYEAQ. V shed 2 bases and J 3 bases; nucleotides not matched to a gene: 3. This CDR3 has 15 amino acids.

V gene TRBV28 combines with J gene TRBJ2-7, with 10 bases identical to TRBD2. Germline CDR1 and CDR2: MDHEN and SYDVKM. The CDR3 has 17 amino acids. V was pared by 5 bases and J by 0 bases, with 10 bases of the junction left unmatched. The CDR3 here is CASSLPLAGARSYEQYF. Here the CDR3 DNA reads TGTGCCAGCAGTCTCCCCCTAGCGGGGGCTCGCTCCTACGAGCAGTACTTC.

The rearrangement uses TRBV12-5 and TRBJ2-3, with D perhaps matching TRBD1 (6 bases). CDR1 is LGHNT, CDR2 FRNRAP, per germline. Trimming took 6 bases from V and 0 from J, leaving 13 bases between them. This CDR3 comprises 15 residues. CDR3 region: CASGQGGPSTDTQYF. The CDR3 DNA follows: TGTGCTAGTGGCCAAGGGGGACCTAGCACAGATACGCAGTATTTT.